This is a list of T cell receptor beta chains from one sample in a study of immune heterogeneity within non-small cell lung tumors. Each CDR3 protein is one row after TCRdb ran MiXCR on the multiplex PCR reads. This sample has 13,000 or so distinct CDR3 sequences; 20% to 25% occur once, and the top ten carry 13%. Sequenced input: lung tumor tissue. These TCRs come from a man aged 50-59 years with non-small cell lung cancer. Each CDR3 is given with its conserved first and last residue. A D gene is named only where the DNA matches it firmly. A clone size is listed for some rows: how often the clone was seen (once, few, many), or a class if it is expanded.

d_call j_call clone_size v_call cdr3_nt cdr3_aa
- TRBJ2-7 medium-sized TRBV10-2 TGCGCGGCGGGACCCTCCTACGAGCAGTACTTC CAAGPSYEQYF
TRBD2 TRBJ2-5 many TRBV12-3/TRBV12-4 TGTGCCAGCAGTCGGACTAGCGGGGGATACCAAGAGACCCAGTACTTC CASSRTSGGYQETQYF
- TRBJ2-4 - TRBV6-1 TGTGCCAGCAGCCACAATGGGGGCATTCAGTACTTC CASSHNGGIQYF
- TRBJ1-1 many TRBV12-3/TRBV12-4 TGTGCCAGCAGTCCCAGACAGGACATGAACACTGAAGCTTTCTTT CASSPRQDMNTEAFF
TRBD1 TRBJ2-3 many TRBV6-1 TGTGCCACCGGGGACAGGGGTGCAGATACGCAGTATTTT CATGDRGADTQYF
TRBD1 TRBJ2-7 many TRBV19 TGTGCCAGTAGAGCCCAGACAGGGGGCTACGAGCAGTACTTC CASRAQTGGYEQYF
TRBD1 TRBJ2-7 medium-sized TRBV12-3/TRBV12-4 TGTGCCAGCAGTTTAGGACAGGGTTGGTACGAGCAGTACTTC CASSLGQGWYEQYF
- TRBJ1-2 many TRBV18 TGTGCCAGCTCATTTCGCGACAAGAACTATGGCTACACCTTC CASSFRDKNYGYTF
- TRBJ1-2 many TRBV20-1 TGCAGTGCCCAAAAAACAGGGTCAGGTGCTGGCTACACCTTC CSAQKTGSGAGYTF
- TRBJ2-7 medium-sized TRBV11-2 TGTGCCAGCAGCCCCCGACCCTACGAGCAGTACTTC CASSPRPYEQYF
- TRBJ2-1 many TRBV7-8 TGTGCCAGCAGCTTAGCCGTCAGCAGGAGAAGGGGGGTATCCTACAATGAGCAGTTCTTC CASSLAVSRRRGVSYNEQFF
- TRBJ1-5 many TRBV6-1 TGTGCCAGCAGTCGGGGTGGCAATCAGCCCCAGCATTTT CASSRGGNQPQHF
- TRBJ2-7 few TRBV30 TGTGCCTGGAGCGGGGGGCGTTTTCAGTACTTC CAWSGGRFQYF
- TRBJ1-1 many TRBV7-2 TGTGCCAGCAGACGGAGTCCCCCAGGGGTTGCTTTCTTT CASRRSPPGVAFF
- TRBJ1-5 many TRBV5-8 TGTGCCAGCAGCTCCGAGGGCAGGGATCATCAGCCCCAGCATTTT CASSSEGRDHQPQHF
- TRBJ1-5 few TRBV9 TGTGCCAGCAGCGTACAAGGGGGCAATCAGCCCCAGCATTTT CASSVQGGNQPQHF
- TRBJ1-2 - TRBV28 TGTGGCAGTCCGGGAGGAGGGGTCGTCTATGGCTACACCTTC CGSPGGGVVYGYTF
TRBD2 TRBJ2-3 many TRBV6-4 TGTGCCAGCAGCGGGAGGGCCACAGATACGCAGTATTTT CASSGRATDTQYF
- TRBJ2-5 once TRBV29-1 TGCAGCGTTTGGCTGCGCCAGGGCCTCGGAGAGACCCAGTACTTC CSVWLRQGLGETQYF
TRBD1 TRBJ1-5 many TRBV20-1 TGCAGTGCCTCTTCGCCAGGGGGCAGTCAGCCCCAGCATTTT CSASSPGGSQPQHF
- TRBJ1-1 many TRBV5-1 TGCGCCAGCAGCTTACAGGCGAACACTGAAGCTTTCTTT CASSLQANTEAFF
TRBD2 TRBJ2-1 - TRBV19 TGTGCCAGTAGTCCCTCGGGGGGGGGATACAATGAGCAGTTCTTC CASSPSGGGYNEQFF
- TRBJ2-5 few TRBV29-1 TGCAGCGGACTGGCAGGGGAAGAGACCCAGTACTTC CSGLAGEETQYF
TRBD2 TRBJ2-1 many TRBV19 TGTGCCAGTAGTATCCCGACTAGCGCAGATGAGCAGTTCTTC CASSIPTSADEQFF
TRBD1 TRBJ1-1 - TRBV12-3/TRBV12-4 TGTGCCAGCAGTCGAGGGACAGGGGGCACGGCTTTCTTT CASSRGTGGTAFF
TRBD1 TRBJ1-1 many TRBV19 TGTGCCAGTAGGAAAACAGGGGAGGTGCGTGCTTTCTTT CASRKTGEVRAFF
- TRBJ1-1 many TRBV5-1 TGCGCCAGCAGCTCCGGACAGAGAGAAGCTTTCTTT CASSSGQREAFF
TRBD1 TRBJ2-2 many TRBV7-3 TGTGCCAGCAGCACTACAGGGGGCTCGAACACCGGGGAGCTGTTTTTT CASSTTGGSNTGELFF